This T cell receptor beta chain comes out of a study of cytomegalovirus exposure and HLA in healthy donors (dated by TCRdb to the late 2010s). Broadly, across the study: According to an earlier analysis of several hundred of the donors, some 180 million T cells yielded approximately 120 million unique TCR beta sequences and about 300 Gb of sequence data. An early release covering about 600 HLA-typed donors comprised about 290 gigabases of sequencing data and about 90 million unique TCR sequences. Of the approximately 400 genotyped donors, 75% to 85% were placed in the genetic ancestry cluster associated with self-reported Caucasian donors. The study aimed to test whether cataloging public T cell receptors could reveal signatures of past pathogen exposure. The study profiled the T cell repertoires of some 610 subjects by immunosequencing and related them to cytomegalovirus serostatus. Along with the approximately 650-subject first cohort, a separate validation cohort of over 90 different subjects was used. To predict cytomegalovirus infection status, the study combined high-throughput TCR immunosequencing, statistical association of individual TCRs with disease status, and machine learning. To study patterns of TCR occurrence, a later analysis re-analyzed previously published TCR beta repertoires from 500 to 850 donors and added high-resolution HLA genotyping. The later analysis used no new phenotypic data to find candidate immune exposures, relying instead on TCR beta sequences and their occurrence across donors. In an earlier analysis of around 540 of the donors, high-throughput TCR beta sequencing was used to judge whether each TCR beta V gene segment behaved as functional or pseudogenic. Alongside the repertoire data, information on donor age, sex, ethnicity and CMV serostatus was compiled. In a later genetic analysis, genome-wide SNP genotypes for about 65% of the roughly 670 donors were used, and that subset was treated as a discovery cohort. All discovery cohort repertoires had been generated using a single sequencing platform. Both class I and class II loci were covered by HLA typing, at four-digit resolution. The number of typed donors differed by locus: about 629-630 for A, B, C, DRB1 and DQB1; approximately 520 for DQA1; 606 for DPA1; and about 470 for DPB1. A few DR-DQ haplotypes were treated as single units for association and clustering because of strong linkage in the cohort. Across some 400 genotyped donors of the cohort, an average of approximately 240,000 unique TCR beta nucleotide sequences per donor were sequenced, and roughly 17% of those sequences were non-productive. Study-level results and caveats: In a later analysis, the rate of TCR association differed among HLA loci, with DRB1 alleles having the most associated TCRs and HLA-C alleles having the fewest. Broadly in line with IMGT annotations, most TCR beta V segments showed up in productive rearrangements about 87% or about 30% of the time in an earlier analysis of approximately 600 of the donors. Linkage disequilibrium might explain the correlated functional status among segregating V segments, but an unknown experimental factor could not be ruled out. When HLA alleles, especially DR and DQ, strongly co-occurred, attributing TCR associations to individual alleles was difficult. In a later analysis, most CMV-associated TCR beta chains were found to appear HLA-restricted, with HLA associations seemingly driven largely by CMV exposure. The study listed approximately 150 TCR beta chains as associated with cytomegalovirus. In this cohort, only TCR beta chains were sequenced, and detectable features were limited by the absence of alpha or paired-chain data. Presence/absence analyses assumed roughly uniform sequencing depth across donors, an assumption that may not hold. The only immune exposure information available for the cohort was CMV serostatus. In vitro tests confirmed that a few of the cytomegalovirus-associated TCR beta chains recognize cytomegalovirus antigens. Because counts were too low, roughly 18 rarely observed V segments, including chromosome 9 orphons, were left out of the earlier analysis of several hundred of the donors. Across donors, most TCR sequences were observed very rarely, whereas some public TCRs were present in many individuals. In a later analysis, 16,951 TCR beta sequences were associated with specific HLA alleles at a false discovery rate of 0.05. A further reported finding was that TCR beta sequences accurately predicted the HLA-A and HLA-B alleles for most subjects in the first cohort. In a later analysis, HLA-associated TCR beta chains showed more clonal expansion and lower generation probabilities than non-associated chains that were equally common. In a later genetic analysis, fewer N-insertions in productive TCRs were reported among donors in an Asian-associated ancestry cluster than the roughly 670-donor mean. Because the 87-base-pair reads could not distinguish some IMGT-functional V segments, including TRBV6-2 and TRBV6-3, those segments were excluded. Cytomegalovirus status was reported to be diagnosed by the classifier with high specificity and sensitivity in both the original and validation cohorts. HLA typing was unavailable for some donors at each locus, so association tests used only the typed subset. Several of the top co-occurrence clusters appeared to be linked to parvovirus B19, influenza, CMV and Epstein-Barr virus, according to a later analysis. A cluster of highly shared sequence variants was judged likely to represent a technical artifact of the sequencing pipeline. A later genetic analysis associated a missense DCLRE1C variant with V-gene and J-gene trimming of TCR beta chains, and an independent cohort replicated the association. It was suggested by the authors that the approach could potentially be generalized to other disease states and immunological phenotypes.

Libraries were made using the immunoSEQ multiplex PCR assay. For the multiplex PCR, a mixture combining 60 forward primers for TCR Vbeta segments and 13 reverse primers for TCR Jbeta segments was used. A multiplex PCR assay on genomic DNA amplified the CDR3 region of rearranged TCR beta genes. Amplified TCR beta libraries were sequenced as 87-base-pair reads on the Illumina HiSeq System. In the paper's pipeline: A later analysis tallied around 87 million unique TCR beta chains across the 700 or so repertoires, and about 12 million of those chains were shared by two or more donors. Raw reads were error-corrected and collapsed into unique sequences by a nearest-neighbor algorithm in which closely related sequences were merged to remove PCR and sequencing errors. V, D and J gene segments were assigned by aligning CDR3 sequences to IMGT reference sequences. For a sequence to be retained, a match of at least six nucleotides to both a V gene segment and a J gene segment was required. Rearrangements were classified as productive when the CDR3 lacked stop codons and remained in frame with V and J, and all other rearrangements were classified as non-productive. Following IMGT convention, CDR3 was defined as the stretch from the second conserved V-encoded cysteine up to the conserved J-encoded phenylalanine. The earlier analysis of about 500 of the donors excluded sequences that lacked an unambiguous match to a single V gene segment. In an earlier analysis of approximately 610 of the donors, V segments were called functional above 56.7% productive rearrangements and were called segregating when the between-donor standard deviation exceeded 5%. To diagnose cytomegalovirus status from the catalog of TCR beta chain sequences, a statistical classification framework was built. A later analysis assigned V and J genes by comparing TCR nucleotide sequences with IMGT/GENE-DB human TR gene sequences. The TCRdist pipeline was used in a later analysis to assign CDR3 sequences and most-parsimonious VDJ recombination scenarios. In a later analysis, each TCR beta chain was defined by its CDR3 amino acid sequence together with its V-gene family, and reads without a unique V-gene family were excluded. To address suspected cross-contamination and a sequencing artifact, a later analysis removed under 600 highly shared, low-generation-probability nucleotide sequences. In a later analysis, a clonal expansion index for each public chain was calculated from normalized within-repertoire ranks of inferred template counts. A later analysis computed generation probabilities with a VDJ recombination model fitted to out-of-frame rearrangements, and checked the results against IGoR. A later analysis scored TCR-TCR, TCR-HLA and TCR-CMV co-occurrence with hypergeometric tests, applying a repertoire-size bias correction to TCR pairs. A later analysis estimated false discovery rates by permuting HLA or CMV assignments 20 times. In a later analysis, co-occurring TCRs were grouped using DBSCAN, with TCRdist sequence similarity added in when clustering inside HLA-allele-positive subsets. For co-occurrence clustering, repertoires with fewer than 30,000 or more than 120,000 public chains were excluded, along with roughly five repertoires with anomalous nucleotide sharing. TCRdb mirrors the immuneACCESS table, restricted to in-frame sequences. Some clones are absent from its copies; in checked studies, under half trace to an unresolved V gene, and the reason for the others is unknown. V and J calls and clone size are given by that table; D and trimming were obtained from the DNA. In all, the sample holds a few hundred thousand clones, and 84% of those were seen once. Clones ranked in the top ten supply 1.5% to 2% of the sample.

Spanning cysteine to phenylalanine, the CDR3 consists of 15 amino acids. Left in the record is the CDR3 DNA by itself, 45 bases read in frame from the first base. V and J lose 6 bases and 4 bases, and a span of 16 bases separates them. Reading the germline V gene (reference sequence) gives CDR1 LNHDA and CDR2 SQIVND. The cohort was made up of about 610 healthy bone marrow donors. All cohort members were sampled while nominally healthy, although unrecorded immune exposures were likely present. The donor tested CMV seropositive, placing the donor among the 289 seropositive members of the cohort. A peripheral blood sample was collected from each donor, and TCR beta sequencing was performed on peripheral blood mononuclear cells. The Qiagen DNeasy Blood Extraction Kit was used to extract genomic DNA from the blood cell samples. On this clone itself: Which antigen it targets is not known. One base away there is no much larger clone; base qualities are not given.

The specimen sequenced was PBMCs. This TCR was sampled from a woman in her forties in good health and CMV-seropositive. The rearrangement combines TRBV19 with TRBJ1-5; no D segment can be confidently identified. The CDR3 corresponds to CASSNGLQRNQPQHF. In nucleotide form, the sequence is TGTGCCAGTAGCAACGGACTCCAGAGAAATCAGCCCCAGCATTTT.